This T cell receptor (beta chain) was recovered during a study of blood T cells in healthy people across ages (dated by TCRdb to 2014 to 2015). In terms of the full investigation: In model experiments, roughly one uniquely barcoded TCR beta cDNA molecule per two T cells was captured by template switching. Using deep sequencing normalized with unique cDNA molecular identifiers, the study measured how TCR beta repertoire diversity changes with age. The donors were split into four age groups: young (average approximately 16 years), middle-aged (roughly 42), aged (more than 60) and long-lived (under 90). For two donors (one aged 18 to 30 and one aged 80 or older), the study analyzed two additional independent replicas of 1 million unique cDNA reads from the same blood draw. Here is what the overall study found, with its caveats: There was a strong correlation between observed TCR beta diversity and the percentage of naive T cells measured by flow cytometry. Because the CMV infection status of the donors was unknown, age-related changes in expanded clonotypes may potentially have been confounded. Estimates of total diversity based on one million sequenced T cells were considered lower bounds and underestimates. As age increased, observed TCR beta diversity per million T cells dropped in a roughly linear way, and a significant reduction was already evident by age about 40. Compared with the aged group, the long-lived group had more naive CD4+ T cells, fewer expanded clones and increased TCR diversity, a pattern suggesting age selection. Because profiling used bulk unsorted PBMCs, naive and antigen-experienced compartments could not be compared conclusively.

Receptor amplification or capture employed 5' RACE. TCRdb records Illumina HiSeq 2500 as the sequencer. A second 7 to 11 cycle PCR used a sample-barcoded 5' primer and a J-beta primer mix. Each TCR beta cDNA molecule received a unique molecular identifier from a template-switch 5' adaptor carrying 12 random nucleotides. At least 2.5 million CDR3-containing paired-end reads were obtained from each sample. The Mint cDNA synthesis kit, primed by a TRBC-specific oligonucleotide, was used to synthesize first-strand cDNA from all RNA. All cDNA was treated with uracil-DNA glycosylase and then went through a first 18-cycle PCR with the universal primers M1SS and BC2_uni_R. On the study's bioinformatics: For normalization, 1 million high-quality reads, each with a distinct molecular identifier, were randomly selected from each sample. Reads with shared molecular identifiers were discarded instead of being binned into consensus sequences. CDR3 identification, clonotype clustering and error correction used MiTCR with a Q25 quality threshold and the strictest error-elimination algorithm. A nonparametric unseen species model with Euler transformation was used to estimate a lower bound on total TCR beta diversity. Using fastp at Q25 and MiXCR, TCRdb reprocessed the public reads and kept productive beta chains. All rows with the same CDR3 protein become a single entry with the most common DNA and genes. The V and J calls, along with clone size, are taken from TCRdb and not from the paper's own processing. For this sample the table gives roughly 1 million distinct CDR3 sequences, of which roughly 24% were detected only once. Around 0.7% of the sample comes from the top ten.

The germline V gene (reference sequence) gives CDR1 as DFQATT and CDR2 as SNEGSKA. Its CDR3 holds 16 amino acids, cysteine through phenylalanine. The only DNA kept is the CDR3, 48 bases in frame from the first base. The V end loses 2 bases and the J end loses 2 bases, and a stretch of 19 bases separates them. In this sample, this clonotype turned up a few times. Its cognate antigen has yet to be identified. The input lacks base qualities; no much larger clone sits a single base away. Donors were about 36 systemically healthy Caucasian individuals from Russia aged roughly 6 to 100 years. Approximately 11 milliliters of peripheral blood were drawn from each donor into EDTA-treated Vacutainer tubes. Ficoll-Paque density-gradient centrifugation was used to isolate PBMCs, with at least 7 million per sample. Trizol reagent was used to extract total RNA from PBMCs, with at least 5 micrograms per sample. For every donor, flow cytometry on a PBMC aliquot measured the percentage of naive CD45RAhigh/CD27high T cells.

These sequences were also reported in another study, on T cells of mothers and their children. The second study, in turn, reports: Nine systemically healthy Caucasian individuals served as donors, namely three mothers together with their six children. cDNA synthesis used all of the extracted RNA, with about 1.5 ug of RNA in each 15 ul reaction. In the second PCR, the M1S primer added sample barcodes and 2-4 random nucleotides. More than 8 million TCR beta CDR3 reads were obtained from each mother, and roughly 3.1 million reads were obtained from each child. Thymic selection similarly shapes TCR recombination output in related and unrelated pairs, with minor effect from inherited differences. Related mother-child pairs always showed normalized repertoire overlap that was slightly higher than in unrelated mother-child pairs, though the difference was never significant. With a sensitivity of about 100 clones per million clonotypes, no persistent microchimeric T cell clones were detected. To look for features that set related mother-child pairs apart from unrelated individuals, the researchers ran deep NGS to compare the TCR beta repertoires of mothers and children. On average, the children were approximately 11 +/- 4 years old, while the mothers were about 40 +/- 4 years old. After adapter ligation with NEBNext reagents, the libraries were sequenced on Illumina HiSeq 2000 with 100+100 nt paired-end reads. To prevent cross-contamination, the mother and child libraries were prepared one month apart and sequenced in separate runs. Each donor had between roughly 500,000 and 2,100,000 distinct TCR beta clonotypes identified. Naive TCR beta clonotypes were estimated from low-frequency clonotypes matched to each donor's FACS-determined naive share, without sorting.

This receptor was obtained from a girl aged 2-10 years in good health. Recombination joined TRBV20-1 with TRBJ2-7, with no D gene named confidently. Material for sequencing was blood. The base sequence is TGCAGTGCTAGAAATCATAGACTTGGGTTGACCTACGAGCAGTACTTC. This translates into CSARNHRLGLTYEQYF.